The sample holds a few counts of the clone carrying this TCR beta chain. Study processing details: Reference gene primer amplification in the assay estimated nucleated cell counts. Here immunoSEQ multiplex PCR was the method, and the copy in TCRdb shows in-frame clones only, minus some. That table furnishes V, J and clone size, whereas the DNA furnished D and trimming. The data contain 490,000 or so clones, around 87% of them singletons. This sample is drawn from a study of blood T cell repertoires in COVID-19. Trimming shortened V by 0 bases and J by 5 bases, and 19 bases separated the two germline ends. Germline CDR1 and CDR2: LGHNA and YSLEER. CDR3 size: 17 residues. In terms of age and location, participants ranged from roughly 18 to 95 years and lived in under 30 US areas. Cohort allocation depended upon clinical history that participants reported.

The chain joins TRBV4-3 to TRBJ1-2; D not certain. The specimen was PBMCs or T cells enriched from blood (not recorded which). This clonotype was obtained from a woman aged 40 to 50 who had recovered from COVID-19. CDR3 loop: CASSQELPGTSTYGYTF. The CDR3 nucleotides read TGCGCCAGCAGCCAAGAGCTACCAGGTACTTCCACTTATGGCTACACCTTC.